A selection of T cell receptor beta chains follows, all from one sample in a study of early T cells in non-severe SARS-CoV-2 infection. In TCRdb, the 5' RACE reads were re-called with MiXCR into one record per CDR3 protein. Of about 58,000 distinct CDR3 sequences in the sample, 10% to 15% were seen once. The sample was whole blood. The source of these receptors is an adult who was a healthcare worker with PCR-confirmed SARS-CoV-2 infection or an uninfected control (not recorded which). Both conserved end residues are part of each CDR3. The D gene is left open where the match is weak. A clone size is listed for some rows: how often the clone was seen (once, few, many), or a class if it is expanded.

j_call d_call v_call clone_size cdr3_aa cdr3_nt
TRBJ2-1 TRBD1 TRBV5-1 few CASRPGTGGISYEQFF TGCGCCAGCAGACCAGGGACAGGAGGTATTAGCTATGAGCAGTTCTTC
TRBJ2-3 . TRBV19 many CASSIGTPTDTQYF TGTGCCAGTAGTATAGGGACTCCCACAGATACGCAGTATTTT
TRBJ2-5 . TRBV28 . CASSRGSKPETQYF TGTGCCAGCAGTCGCGGGTCAAAGCCGGAGACCCAGTACTTC
TRBJ2-7 TRBD1 TRBV20-1 many CSASKPGQGYDEQYF TGCAGTGCTAGCAAACCGGGACAGGGGTACGACGAGCAGTACTTC
TRBJ2-7 TRBD2 TRBV7-9 few CASSSQSRDYSYEQYF TGTGCCAGCAGCTCCCAATCCCGGGACTACTCCTACGAGCAGTACTTC
TRBJ1-5 TRBD1 TRBV7-2 few CASSFDRGGNQPQHF TGTGCCAGCAGCTTCGACAGGGGAGGAAATCAGCCCCAGCATTTT
TRBJ2-7 TRBD2 TRBV4-3 few CASSQQLAGPSYEQYF TGCGCCAGCAGCCAGCAACTAGCGGGGCCCTCCTACGAGCAGTACTTC
TRBJ2-1 TRBD1 TRBV24-1 . CATSGPTGQSSYNEQFF TGTGCCACCAGTGGTCCGACGGGACAGAGCTCCTACAATGAGCAGTTCTTC
TRBJ2-7 . TRBV7-2 many CASSLLMGPALYEQYF TGTGCCAGCAGCTTGTTAATGGGACCGGCCCTCTACGAGCAGTACTTC
TRBJ2-5 . TRBV5-1 . CASSRGAQETQYF TGCGCCAGCAGCCGGGGGGCCCAAGAGACCCAGTACTTC
TRBJ2-7 . TRBV9 few CASSGRDNDYEQYF TGTGCCAGCAGCGGCCGGGACAACGACTACGAGCAGTACTTC
TRBJ2-7 . TRBV12-3/TRBV12-4 . CASSPSPAGHNYEQYF TGTGCCAGCAGTCCAAGTCCCGCGGGACACAACTACGAGCAGTACTTC
TRBJ2-4 TRBD2 TRBV28 . CASRQGGNIQYF TGTGCCAGCAGGCAGGGAGGGAACATTCAGTACTTC
TRBJ2-1 . TRBV29-1 many CSGSLGGMPYNEQFF TGCAGCGGCTCGTTAGGGGGAATGCCCTACAATGAGCAGTTCTTC
TRBJ2-7 . TRBV11-3 . CASSADGPTYEQYF TGTGCCAGCAGCGCAGACGGACCCACCTACGAGCAGTACTTC
TRBJ2-3 . TRBV9 few CASSFLPSASTDTQYF TGTGCCAGCAGCTTCCTCCCTAGTGCTAGCACAGATACGCAGTATTTT
TRBJ2-5 . TRBV7-3 many CASSAGTRETQYF TGTGCCAGTTCCGCGGGTACAAGAGAGACCCAGTACTTC
TRBJ2-7 . TRBV6-2/TRBV6-3 many CASRQRLGHLSSYEQYF TGTGCCAGCAGGCAACGCCTTGGACACCTCTCTTCGTACGAGCAGTACTTC
TRBJ2-7 . TRBV9 . CASSVDPASASEQYF TGTGCCAGCAGCGTAGACCCGGCTTCGGCTTCCGAGCAGTACTTC
TRBJ2-1 TRBD2 TRBV7-3 few CASRRGTSGNNEQFF TGTGCCAGCAGACGCGGGACTAGCGGAAACAATGAGCAGTTCTTC
TRBJ1-2 . TRBV30 . CASLTGEDGYTF TGTGCCTCCCTGACAGGCGAGGATGGCTACACCTTC
TRBJ2-7 . TRBV2 . CASSVNEQYF TGTGCCAGCAGTGTTAACGAGCAGTACTTC
TRBJ2-5 TRBD2 TRBV7-8 many CASSLVVAGGEETQYF TGTGCCAGCAGCTTAGTCGTTGCGGGGGGCGAAGAGACCCAGTACTTC
TRBJ2-1 . TRBV28 . CASSASRIEQFF TGTGCCAGCAGTGCTTCGCGGATTGAGCAGTTCTTC
TRBJ2-6 TRBD1 TRBV20-1 . CSARDRETGANVLTF TGCAGTGCTCGCGACAGGGAGACGGGGGCCAACGTCCTGACTTTC
TRBJ2-2 TRBD1 TRBV7-9 . CASSHRDRDTGELFF TGTGCCAGCAGCCACCGGGACAGAGACACCGGGGAGCTGTTTTTT
TRBJ2-7 . TRBV27 . CASSPGIGLEQYF TGTGCCAGCAGTCCGGGCATTGGTCTGGAGCAGTACTTC
TRBJ1-2 . TRBV6-6 few CASGSGGNYGYTF TGTGCCAGCGGGAGCGGTGGTAACTATGGCTACACCTTC
TRBJ2-1 . TRBV2 . CASSEQSREQFF TGTGCCAGCAGTGAACAGTCCCGTGAGCAGTTCTTC
TRBJ2-7 TRBD1 TRBV4-1 few CASSQAGQGVYEQYF TGCGCCAGCAGCCAAGCCGGACAGGGTGTCTACGAGCAGTACTTC
TRBJ2-1 TRBD2 TRBV13 many CASSPRLAGNEQFF TGTGCCAGCAGCCCCCGACTAGCCGGGAATGAGCAGTTCTTC
TRBJ1-5 TRBD1 TRBV6-6 many CASIGQGMVQPQHF TGTGCCAGTATCGGACAGGGGATGGTTCAGCCCCAGCATTTT
TRBJ2-7 . TRBV29-1 . CSVEIRGHSYEQYF TGCAGCGTTGAGATCCGCGGACATTCCTACGAGCAGTACTTC
TRBJ2-1 . TRBV20-1 many CSASIIGQAGPQFF TGCAGTGCTAGTATTATCGGGCAGGCGGGGCCTCAGTTCTTC
TRBJ2-5 . TRBV6-5 . CASSYSYTQETQYF TGTGCCAGCAGTTACAGTTACACTCAAGAGACCCAGTACTTC
TRBJ2-7 TRBD2 TRBV20-1 once CSARPRGGLSYEQYF TGCAGTGCTAGACCACGGGGGGGCCTCTCCTACGAGCAGTACTTC
TRBJ2-5 TRBD1 TRBV12-3/TRBV12-4 . CASKARTGQETQYF TGTGCCAGCAAGGCCAGGACAGGGCAAGAGACCCAGTACTTC
TRBJ2-1 TRBD2 TRBV18 few CASSPPAGGLYNEQFF TGTGCCAGCTCACCACCAGCGGGGGGCCTCTACAATGAGCAGTTCTTC
TRBJ2-7 . TRBV28 . CASSLQNYEQYF TGTGCCAGCAGTTTACAGAACTACGAGCAGTACTTC
TRBJ2-6 . TRBV5-8 many CASSVGVGRGANVLTF TGTGCCAGCAGCGTGGGAGTGGGGAGAGGGGCCAACGTCCTGACTTTC
TRBJ2-3 TRBD1 TRBV7-2 . CASSLVRQGVSTDTQYF TGTGCCAGCAGCTTAGTAAGACAGGGTGTTAGCACAGATACGCAGTATTTT
TRBJ1-5 . TRBV5-5 . CASSLGDRYQPQHF TGTGCCAGCAGCTTGGGGGATCGATATCAGCCCCAGCATTTT
TRBJ1-3 . TRBV30 many CAWSANRVTGNTIYF TGTGCCTGGAGCGCCAACAGGGTTACTGGAAACACCATATATTTT
TRBJ2-7 . TRBV18 . CASSSLAETYEQYF TGTGCCAGCTCATCCTTAGCGGAAACCTACGAGCAGTACTTC
TRBJ2-7 TRBD2 TRBV27 . CASSLPGGPYEQYF TGTGCCAGCAGTTTACCGGGGGGTCCTTACGAGCAGTACTTC
TRBJ2-1 . TRBV2 . CASSELNEQFF TGTGCCAGCAGTGAACTCAATGAGCAGTTCTTC
TRBJ1-2 TRBD1 TRBV5-6 . CASRLPGQGAGGYTF TGTGCCAGCAGACTTCCGGGACAGGGGGCCGGCGGCTACACCTTC
TRBJ2-7 TRBD1 TRBV7-9 many CASSPGTGPLNEQYF TGTGCCAGCAGCCCGGGGACAGGACCCCTAAACGAGCAGTACTTC
TRBJ2-1 . TRBV11-3 few CASSPKYGDSRADEQFF TGTGCCAGCAGCCCAAAATACGGGGACTCCCGTGCCGATGAGCAGTTCTTC
TRBJ2-7 TRBD2 TRBV5-1 many CASSFGTRVYEQYF TGCGCCAGCAGTTTCGGGACTAGGGTATACGAGCAGTACTTC
TRBJ1-1 . TRBV28 many CASSPPGANTEAFF TGTGCCAGCAGTCCACCCGGAGCGAACACTGAAGCTTTCTTT
TRBJ1-5 . TRBV21-1 many CANPDRANQPQHF TGTGCCAACCCAGACAGGGCAAATCAGCCCCAGCATTTT
TRBJ1-4 TRBD1 TRBV7-9 few CASSYEGGWEKLFF TGTGCCAGCAGTTACGAAGGGGGCTGGGAAAAACTGTTTTTT
TRBJ1-2 TRBD1 TRBV18 many CASSQIGQGNYGYTF TGTGCCAGCTCACAGATTGGACAGGGGAACTATGGCTACACCTTC
TRBJ2-7 TRBD1 TRBV7-8 many CASRKQGASSYEQYF TGTGCCAGCAGGAAACAGGGGGCTTCCTCCTACGAGCAGTACTTC
TRBJ2-7 TRBD1 TRBV27 few CASSTRGPYEQYF TGTGCCAGCAGTACGAGGGGGCCCTACGAGCAGTACTTC
TRBJ1-2 TRBD1 TRBV11-2 many CASSPGQGAYYGYTF TGTGCCAGCAGCCCGGGACAGGGAGCGTACTATGGCTACACCTTC
TRBJ1-5 TRBD1 TRBV6-6 few CASRAGGGGNQPQHF TGTGCCAGCAGAGCAGGGGGCGGAGGCAATCAGCCCCAGCATTTT